This paragraph reports one T cell receptor (beta chain). Its antigen is not known. This sample is part of a study of cytomegalovirus exposure and HLA in healthy donors. Study-wide findings and caveats: Rarity characterized most TCR sequences, yet some public TCRs appeared in many donors. Cytomegalovirus association was assigned to approximately 180 TCR beta chains. In vitro experiments confirmed that three CMV-associated chains were specific for CMV antigens.

Some clones are missing from TCRdb's copy, which holds only in-frame ones; the method was immunoSEQ multiplex PCR. The data show more than 60,000 clones, about 97% seen once. The V and J ends lost 1 base and 8 bases respectively, with 11 bases between them. CDR3 length: 13 residues. CDR1 is KGHSH, CDR2 LQKENI, per germline. Material: PBMCs. This chain links TRBV18 with TRBJ1-1; D is unclear. This clonotype was sampled from a woman aged 18 to 35 in good health and CMV-seropositive. Here the CDR3 reads CASSPLGNLEAFF. The CDR3 nucleotides are TGTGCCAGCTCACCACTCGGGAATCTAGAAGCTTTCTTT.